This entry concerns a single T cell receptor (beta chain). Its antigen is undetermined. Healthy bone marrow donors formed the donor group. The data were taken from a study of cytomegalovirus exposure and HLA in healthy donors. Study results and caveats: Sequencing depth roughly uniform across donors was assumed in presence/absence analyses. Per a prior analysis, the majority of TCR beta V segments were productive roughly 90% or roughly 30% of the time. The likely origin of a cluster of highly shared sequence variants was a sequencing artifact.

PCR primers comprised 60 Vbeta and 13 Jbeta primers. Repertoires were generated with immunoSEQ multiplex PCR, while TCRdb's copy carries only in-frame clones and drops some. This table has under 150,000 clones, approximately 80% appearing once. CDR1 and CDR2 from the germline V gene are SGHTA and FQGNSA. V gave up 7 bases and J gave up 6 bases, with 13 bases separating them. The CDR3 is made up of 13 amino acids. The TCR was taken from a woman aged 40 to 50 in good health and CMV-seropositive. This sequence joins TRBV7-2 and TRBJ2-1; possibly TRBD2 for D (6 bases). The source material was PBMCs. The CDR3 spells CASTLGLSNEQFF. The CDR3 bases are TGTGCCAGCACCCTAGGACTATCCAATGAGCAGTTCTTC. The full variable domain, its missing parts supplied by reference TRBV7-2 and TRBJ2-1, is GAGVSQSPSNKVTEKGKDVELRCDPISGHTALYWYRQSLGQGLEFLIYFQGNSAPDKSGLPSDRFSAERTGGSVSTLTIQRTQQEDSAVYLCASTLGLSNEQFFGPGTRLTVL.